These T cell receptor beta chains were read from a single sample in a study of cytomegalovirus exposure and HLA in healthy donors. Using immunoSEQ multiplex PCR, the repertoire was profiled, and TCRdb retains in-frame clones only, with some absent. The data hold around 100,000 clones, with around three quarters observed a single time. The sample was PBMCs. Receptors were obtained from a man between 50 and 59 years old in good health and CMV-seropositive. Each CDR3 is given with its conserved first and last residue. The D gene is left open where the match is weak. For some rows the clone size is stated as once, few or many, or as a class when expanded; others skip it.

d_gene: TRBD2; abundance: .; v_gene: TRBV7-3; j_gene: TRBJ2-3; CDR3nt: TGTGCCAGCAGCTTAATCGGGAGGCCAGATACGCAGTATTTT; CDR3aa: CASSLIGRPDTQYF
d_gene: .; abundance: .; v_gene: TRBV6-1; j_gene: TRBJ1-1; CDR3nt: TGTGCCAGCACTCAAGGATCCAGAGGGACTGAAGCTTTCTTT; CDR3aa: CASTQGSRGTEAFF
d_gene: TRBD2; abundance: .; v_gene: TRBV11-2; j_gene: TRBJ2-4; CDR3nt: TGTGCCAGCAGCTTACTAGCGGCGTCCAACATTCAGTACTTC; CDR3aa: CASSLLAASNIQYF
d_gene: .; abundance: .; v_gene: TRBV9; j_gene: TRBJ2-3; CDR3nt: TGTGCCAGCAGCGTAGGTTCGTTGAGGAGCGCCAGCTTCACAGATACGCAGTATTTT; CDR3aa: CASSVGSLRSASFTDTQYF
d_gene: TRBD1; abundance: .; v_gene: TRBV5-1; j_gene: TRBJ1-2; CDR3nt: TGCGCCAGCAGCATGGGACAGAACTATGGCTACACCTTC; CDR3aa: CASSMGQNYGYTF
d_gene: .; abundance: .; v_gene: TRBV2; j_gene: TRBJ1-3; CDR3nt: TGTGCCAGCAGTGAACAGGGGGGAAACACCATATATTTT; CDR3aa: CASSEQGGNTIYF
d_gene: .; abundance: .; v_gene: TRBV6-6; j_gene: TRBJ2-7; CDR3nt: TGTGCCAGCAGTTACCCAGGGGTAGGATCCTACGAGCAGTACTTC; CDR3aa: CASSYPGVGSYEQYF
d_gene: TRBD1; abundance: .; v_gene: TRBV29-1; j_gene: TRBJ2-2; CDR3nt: TGCAGCGTTTTAAAACAGGGGAGCGGGGAGCTGTTTTTT; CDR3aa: CSVLKQGSGELFF
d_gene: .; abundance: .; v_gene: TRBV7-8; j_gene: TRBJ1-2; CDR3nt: TGTGCCAGCAGCTTAGCGGTTGAGGGTGGATATGGCTACACCTTC; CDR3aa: CASSLAVEGGYGYTF
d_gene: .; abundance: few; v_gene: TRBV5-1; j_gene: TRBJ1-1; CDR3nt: TGCGCCAGCAGCTTCCAGGGTCAGAACACTGAAGCTTTCTTT; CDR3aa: CASSFQGQNTEAFF
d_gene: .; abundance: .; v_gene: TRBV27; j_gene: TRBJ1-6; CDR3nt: TGTGCCAGCAGTTTCCGTACCTATAATTCACCCCTCCACTTT; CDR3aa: CASSFRTYNSPLHF
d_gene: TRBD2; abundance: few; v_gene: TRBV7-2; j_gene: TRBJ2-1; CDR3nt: TGTGCCAGCAGCTTTACGCCGGGACTAGCAAGCGATGAGCAGTTCTTC; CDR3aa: CASSFTPGLASDEQFF
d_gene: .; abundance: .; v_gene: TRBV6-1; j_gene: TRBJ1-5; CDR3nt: TGTGCCAGTACCCGGTATCAGGGTAACAATCAGCCCCAGCATTTT; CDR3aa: CASTRYQGNNQPQHF
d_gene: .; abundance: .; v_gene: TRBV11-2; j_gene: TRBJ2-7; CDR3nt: TGTGCCAGCAGCTTCGGACGGGGGTCCTACGAGCAGTACTTC; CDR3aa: CASSFGRGSYEQYF
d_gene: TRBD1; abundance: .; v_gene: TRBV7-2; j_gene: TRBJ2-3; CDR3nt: TGTGCCAGCAGCTTAGGCGACAGGGGAGGCCAGGATACGCAGTATTTT; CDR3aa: CASSLGDRGGQDTQYF
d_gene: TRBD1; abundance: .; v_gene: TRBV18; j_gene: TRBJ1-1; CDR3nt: TGTGCCAGCTCACCCGGGAGACAGGGGAACACTGAAGCTTTCTTT; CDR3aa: CASSPGRQGNTEAFF
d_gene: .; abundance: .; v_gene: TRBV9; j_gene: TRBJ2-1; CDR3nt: TGTGCCAGCAGCCCTCTCGACAATGAGCAGTTCTTC; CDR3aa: CASSPLDNEQFF
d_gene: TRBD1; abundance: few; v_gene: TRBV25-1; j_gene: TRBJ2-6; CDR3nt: TGTGCCAGCAGTCCCTCCGGGACAGCCTCTGGGGCCAACGTCCTGACTTTC; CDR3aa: CASSPSGTASGANVLTF
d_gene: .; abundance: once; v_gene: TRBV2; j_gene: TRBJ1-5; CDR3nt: TGTGCCAGCACCGGAGGCCAGCCCCAGCATTTT; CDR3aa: CASTGGQPQHF
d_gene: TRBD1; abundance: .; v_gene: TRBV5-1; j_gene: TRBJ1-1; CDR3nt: TGCGCCAGCAGCTCACAGGGGGCAGGGGGTGAAGCTTTCTTT; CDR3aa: CASSSQGAGGEAFF
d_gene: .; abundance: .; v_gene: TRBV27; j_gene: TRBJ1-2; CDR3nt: TGTGCCAGCAGTTTTAGGCCTTCCAGGGACTATGGCTACACCTTC; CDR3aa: CASSFRPSRDYGYTF
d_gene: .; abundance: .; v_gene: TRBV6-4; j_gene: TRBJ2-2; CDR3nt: TGTGCCAGCAGTCCTGAGGGAGAGGGGGAGCTGTTTTTT; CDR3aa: CASSPEGEGELFF
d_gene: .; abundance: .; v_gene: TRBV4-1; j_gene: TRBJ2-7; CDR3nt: TGCGCCAGCAGCAGAACAGGCTCCTACGAGCAGTACTTC; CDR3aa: CASSRTGSYEQYF
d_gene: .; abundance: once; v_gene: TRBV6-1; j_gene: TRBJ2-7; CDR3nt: TGTGCCAGCAGTGTGGGGGGGGCCTTCTCCTACGAGCAGTACTTC; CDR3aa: CASSVGGAFSYEQYF
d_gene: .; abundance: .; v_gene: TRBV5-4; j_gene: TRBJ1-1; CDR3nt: TGTGCCAGCAGCCCGTCCCTGACAGATGCCGGTGAAGCTTTCTTT; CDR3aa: CASSPSLTDAGEAFF
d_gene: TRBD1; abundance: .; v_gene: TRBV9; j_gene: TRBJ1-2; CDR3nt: TGTGCCAGCAGCGTAGATCCAGGGGGCATCTATGGCTACACCTTC; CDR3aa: CASSVDPGGIYGYTF
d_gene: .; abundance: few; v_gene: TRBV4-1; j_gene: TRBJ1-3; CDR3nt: TGCGCCAGCAGCCAGTTAGATTACTCTGGAAACACCATATATTTT; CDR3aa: CASSQLDYSGNTIYF
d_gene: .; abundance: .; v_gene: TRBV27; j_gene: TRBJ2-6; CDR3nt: TGTGCCAGCCAGCCCATCTCTGGGGCCAACGGCCTGACTTTC; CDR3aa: CASQPISGANGLTF
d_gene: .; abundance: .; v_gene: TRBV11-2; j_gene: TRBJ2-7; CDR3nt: TGTGCCAGCAGTACCGGGACTCCTCCCTACGAGCAGTACTTC; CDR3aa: CASSTGTPPYEQYF
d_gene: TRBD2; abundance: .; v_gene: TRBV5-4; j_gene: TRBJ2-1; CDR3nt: TGTGCCAGCAGCCCCGGGACTAGCGGGGGGTTATACAATGAGCAGTTCTTC; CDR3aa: CASSPGTSGGLYNEQFF
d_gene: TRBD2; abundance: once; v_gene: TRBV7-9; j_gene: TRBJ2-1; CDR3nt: TGTTCCAGCAGCTCTACTAGCGGACGCTCCTACAATGAGCAGTTCTTC; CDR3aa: CSSSSTSGRSYNEQFF
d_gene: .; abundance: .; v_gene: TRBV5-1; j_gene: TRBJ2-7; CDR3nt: TGCGCCGGCAGAGGGGGGGTGGGGGACAAACTATCCTACGAGCAGTACTTC; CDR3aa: CAGRGGVGDKLSYEQYF
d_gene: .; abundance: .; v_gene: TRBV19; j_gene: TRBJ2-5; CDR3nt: TGTGCCAGTATTGATCTGAGGGAAGAGACCCAGTACTTC; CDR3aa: CASIDLREETQYF
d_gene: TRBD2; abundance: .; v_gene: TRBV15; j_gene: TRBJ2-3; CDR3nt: TGTGCCACCAGTGACCCTCGAGCGGGGAGCACAGATACGCAGTATTTT; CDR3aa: CATSDPRAGSTDTQYF
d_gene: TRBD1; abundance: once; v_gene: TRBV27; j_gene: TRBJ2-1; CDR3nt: TGTGCCAGCAGTATCGACAGGGGGTTATACAATGAGCAGTTCTTC; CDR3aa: CASSIDRGLYNEQFF
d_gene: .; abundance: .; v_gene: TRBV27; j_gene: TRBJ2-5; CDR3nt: TGTGCCAGCAGTTTAGAGCCCAACAGACGGTCCCAGTACTTC; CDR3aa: CASSLEPNRRSQYF
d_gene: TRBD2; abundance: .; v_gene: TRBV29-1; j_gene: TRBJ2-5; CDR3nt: TGCAGCGTTGAGGGACTAGCGGGACGAGAGACCCAGTACTTC; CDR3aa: CSVEGLAGRETQYF
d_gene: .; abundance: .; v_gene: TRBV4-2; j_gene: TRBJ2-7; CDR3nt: TGTGCCAGCAGCCGGACCCGGGACACCACCTACGAGCAGTACTTC; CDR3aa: CASSRTRDTTYEQYF
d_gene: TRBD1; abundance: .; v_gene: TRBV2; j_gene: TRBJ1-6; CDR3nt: TGTGCCAGCAGGAGGGGACAGGGTGATAATTCACCCCTCCACTTT; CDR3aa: CASRRGQGDNSPLHF
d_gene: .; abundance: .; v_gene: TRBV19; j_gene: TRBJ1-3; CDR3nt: TGTGCCAGTAGTCCTCCCGACTCAACGGACACCATATATTTT; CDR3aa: CASSPPDSTDTIYF
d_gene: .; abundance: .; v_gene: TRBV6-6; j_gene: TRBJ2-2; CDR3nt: TGTGCCAGCACCCGAGGGGGGGACGGGGAGCTGTTTTTT; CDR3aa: CASTRGGDGELFF
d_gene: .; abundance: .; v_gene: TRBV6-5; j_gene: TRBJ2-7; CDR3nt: TGTGCCAGCAGTTCTTTTCCCTACGAGCAGTACTTC; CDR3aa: CASSSFPYEQYF
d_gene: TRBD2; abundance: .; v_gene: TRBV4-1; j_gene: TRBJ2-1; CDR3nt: TGCGCCAGCAGCCAAGATAAGGGCGGGGGGGCCCCAGATGAGCAGTTCTTC; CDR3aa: CASSQDKGGGAPDEQFF
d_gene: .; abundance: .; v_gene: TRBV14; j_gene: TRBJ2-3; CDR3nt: TGTGCCAGCAGCCAAGACTGGGTGGTAGCCGCGCAGTATTTT; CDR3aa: CASSQDWVVAAQYF
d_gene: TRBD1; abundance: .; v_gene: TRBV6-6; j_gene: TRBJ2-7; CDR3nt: TGTGCCAGCAGTCTCTTCTCGGACAGGGACGAGCAGTACTTC; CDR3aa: CASSLFSDRDEQYF
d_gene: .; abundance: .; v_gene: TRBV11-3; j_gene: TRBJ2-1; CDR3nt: TGTGCCAGCAGCTCATCGGGGGATGAGCAGTTCTTC; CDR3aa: CASSSSGDEQFF